The sequence of this T cell receptor (beta chain) was determined in a study of T cells in Graves' hyperthyroidism and ophthalmopathy. Overall study context: Peripheral blood was acquired at first diagnosis, ahead of any therapy whatsoever.

The investigators amplified TCR beta CDR3 regions from RNA transcripts. Using the HTBI primer set, a first-round RT-PCR was run on the TCR CDR3. TCRdb fed the multiplex PCR reads into MiXCR, producing one record per CDR3 protein. The profile shows 540,000 or so distinct CDR3 sequences, 15% to 18% of them singletons. The study's findings and limits: Most thyroid clonotypes expanded above 0.001 appeared in blood too.

The study left out patients who had uncontrolled infection, other autoimmune disease, pregnancy or lactation. Diagnoses used clinical symptoms, serum thyroxine and TRAb, thyroid ultrasound and orbital computed tomography. This clonotype was counted at least ten times. Antigen unknown. Between the trimmed V and J ends, which lost 6 bases and 0 bases, there was a span of 15 bases. In germline, CDR1 is MNHNS, CDR2 SASEGT. CDR3 length equals 16 residues. The source is a woman aged 25 to 39 with Graves' hyperthyroidism. The material sequenced was blood. This chain joins TRBV6-1 and TRBJ2-1, with D tentatively TRBD1 or TRBD2 (5 bases each). The CDR3 protein is CASSPTTGTSYNEQFF. DNA of the CDR3: TGTGCCAGCAGCCCCACCACGGGGACCTCCTACAATGAGCAGTTCTTC.